The clone carrying this TCR beta chain showed up many times. The sample belongs to a study of T cells in Graves' hyperthyroidism and ophthalmopathy. Trimming shortened V by 0 bases and J by 2 bases, and 7 bases separated the two germline ends. The CDR3 has 14 residues. Germline CDR1 reads SEHNR; CDR2 reads FQNEAQ (reference sequence). Amplification of TCR beta CDR3 regions used RNA as the template. HTBI primers drove first-round RT-PCR of the TCR CDR3. MiXCR, run by TCRdb on the multiplex PCR reads, gives a single entry per CDR3 protein. This table has some 560,000 distinct CDR3 sequences, 15% to 18% appearing once.

The source is a woman aged 25 to 39 with Graves' hyperthyroidism. Sequenced material: blood. The chain links TRBV7-9 to TRBJ1-2, with unresolved D. As DNA, the CDR3 is TGTGCCAGCAGCTTAGCCCGCAACAACTATGGCTACACCTTC. This codes for CASSLARNNYGYTF.